This paragraph covers one T cell receptor beta chain sequence. Its antigen remains unknown. The data originate from a study of T cell responses to AZD1222 COVID-19 vaccine. J gave up 4 bases and V 7 bases, and 15 bases lay outside the gene matches. The CDR3 sequence is 16 residues long. CDR1 and CDR2 from the germline V gene are MDHEN and SYDVKM. Findings and caveats of the study: Nearly half of the spike-specific TCRs reportedly recognize variant regions that carry no mutations. Mostly white British, mostly female donors; authors suggested clonal diversity may be underestimated.

Libraries were prepared by immunoSEQ multiplex PCR; TCRdb keeps only in-frame clonotypes and omits some of them. The repertoire has 95,000 or so clones, about 88% of them found once; the top ten carry less than 3.5%. V is TRBV28 and J is TRBJ2-7; 8 bases match TRBD1. The sequencing here drew on peripheral blood, taken on day 0 of AZD1222 vaccination. The origin of this receptor is an adult in good health. This CDR3 is CASNPSVRTGWYEQYF. As DNA, the CDR3 is TGTGCCAGCAACCCTTCTGTTCGGACAGGGTGGTACGAGCAGTACTTC.